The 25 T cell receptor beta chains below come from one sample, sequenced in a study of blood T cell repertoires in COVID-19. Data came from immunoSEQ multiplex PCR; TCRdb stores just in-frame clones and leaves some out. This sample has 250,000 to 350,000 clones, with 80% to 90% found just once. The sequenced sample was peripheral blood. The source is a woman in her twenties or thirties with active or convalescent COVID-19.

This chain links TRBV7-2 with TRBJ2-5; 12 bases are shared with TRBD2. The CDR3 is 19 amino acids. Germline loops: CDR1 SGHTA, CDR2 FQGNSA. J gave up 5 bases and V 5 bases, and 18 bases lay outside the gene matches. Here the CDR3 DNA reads TGTGCCAGCAGCCCCCGGGGATCTTCACTAGCGGGGGGCGGGGAGACCCAGTACTTC. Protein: CASSPRGSSLAGGGETQYF.

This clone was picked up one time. CDR3 sequence: CASTDRGYNSPLHF. The CDR3 DNA reads TGTGCCAGCACCGACAGGGGGTATAATTCACCCCTCCACTTT. This chain links TRBV2 with TRBJ1-6, with 9 bases lining up with TRBD1. CDR1 is SNHLY, CDR2 FYNNEI, per germline. The CDR3 covers 14 residues. V dropped 7 bases and J dropped 4; count of bases not matched to a gene: 2.

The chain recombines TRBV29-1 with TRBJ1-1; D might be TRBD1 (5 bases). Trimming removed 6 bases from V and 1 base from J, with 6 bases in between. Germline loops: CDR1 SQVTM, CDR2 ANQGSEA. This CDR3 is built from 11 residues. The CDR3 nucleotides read TGCAGCGTGGACACGAACACTGAAGCTTTCTTT. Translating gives CSVDTNTEAFF.

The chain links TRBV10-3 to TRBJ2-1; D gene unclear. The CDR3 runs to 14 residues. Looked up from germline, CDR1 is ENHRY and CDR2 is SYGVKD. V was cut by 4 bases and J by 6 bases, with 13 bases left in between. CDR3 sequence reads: CAISVGVLVNEQFF. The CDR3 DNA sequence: TGTGCCATCAGTGTGGGTGTCCTAGTCAATGAGCAGTTCTTC.

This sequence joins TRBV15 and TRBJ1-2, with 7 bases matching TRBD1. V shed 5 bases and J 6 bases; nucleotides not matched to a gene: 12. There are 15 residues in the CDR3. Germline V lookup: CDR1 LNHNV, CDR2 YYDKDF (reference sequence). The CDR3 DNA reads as TGTGCCACCAGCCTAGAGATGCGACAGGGAGATGGCTACACCTTC. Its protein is CATSLEMRQGDGYTF.

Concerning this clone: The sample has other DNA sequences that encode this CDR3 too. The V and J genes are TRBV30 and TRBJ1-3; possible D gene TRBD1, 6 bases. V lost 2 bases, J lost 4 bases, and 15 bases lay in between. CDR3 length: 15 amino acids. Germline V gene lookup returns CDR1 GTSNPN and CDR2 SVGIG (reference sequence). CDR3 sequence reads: CAWSPGGAGGNTIYF. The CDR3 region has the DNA TGTGCCTGGAGTCCCGGGGGGGCGGGCGGAAACACCATATATTTT.

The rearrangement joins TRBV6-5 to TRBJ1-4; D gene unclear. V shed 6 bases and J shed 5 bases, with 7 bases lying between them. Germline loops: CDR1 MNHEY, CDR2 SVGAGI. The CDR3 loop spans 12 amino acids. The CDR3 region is CASRRKNEKLFF. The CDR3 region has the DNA TGTGCCAGCAGGAGGAAAAATGAAAAACTGTTTTTT.

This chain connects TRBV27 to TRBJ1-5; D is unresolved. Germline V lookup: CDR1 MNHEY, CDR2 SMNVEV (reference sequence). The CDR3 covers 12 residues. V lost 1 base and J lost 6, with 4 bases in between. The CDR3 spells CASSLFRQPQHF. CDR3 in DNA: TGTGCCAGCAGTTTATTTCGTCAGCCCCAGCATTTT.

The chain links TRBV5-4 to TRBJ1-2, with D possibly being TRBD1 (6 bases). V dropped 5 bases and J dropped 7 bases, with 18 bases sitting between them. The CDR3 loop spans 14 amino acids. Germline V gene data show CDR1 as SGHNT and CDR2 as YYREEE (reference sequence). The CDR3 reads CASSPDSSVRGYTF. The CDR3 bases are TGTGCCAGCAGTCCGGACAGTTCGGTTCGTGGCTACACCTTC.

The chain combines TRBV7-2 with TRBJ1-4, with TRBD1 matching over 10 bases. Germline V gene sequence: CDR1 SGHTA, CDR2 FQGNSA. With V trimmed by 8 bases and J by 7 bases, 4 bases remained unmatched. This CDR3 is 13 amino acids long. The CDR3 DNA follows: TGTGCCAGCCGCGACAGGGGGCTTGAAAAACTGTTTTTT. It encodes CASRDRGLEKLFF.

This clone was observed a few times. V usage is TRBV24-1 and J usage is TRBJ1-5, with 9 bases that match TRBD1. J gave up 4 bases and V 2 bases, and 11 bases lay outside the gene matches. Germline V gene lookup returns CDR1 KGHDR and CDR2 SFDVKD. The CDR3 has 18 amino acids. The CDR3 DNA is TGTGCCACCAGTGATTCCGGACAGGGGTTCTTGCGAAATCAGCCCCAGCATTTT. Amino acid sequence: CATSDSGQGFLRNQPQHF.

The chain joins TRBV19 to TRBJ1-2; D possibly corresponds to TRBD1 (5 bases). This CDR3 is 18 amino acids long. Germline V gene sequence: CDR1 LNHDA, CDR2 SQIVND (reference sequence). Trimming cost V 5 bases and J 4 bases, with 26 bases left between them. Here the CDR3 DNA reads TGTGCCAGTAGTCCTACCCCTTCCAGGGCGGGGGAGGGCTATGGCTACACCTTC. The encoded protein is CASSPTPSRAGEGYGYTF.

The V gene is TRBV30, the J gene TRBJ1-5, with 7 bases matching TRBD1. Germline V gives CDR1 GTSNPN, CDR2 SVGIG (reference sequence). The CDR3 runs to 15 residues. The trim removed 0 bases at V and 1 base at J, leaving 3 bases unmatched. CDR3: CAWSVPGGSNQPQHF. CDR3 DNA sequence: TGTGCCTGGAGTGTCCCAGGGGGAAGCAATCAGCCCCAGCATTTT.

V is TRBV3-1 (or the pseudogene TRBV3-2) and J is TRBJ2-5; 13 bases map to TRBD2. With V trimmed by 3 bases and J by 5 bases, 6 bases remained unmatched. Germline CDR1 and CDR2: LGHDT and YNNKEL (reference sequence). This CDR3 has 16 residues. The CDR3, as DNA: TGTGCCAGCAGCCACCCGACGGGACTAGCGGGGGAGACCCAGTACTTC. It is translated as CASSHPTGLAGETQYF.

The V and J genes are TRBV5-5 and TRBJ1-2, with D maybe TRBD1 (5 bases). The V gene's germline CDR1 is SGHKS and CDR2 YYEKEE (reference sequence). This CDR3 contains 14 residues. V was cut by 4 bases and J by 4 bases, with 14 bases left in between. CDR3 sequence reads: CASSEGARTYGYTF. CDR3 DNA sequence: TGTGCCAGCAGCGAAGGGGCCAGAACCTATGGCTACACCTTC.

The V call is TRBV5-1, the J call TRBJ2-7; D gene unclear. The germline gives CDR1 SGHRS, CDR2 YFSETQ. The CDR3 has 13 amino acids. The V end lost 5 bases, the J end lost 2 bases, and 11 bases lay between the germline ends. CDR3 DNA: TGCGCCAGCAGTTCTTCTGGCACCTACGAGCAGTACTTC. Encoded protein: CASSSSGTYEQYF.

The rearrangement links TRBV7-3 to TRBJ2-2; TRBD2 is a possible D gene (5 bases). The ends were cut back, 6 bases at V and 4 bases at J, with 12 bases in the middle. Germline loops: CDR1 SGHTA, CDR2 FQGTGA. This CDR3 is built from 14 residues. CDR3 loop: CASRTDLSTGELFF. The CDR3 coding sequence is TGTGCCAGCAGGACGGACTTATCCACCGGGGAGCTGTTTTTT.

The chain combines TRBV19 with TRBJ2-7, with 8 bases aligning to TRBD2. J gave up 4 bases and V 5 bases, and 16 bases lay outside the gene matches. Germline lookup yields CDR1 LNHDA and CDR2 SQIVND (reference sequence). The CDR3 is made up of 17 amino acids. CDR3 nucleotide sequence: TGTGCCAGTAGTTCCTCACTGACTGAGCGGGGGTTGTACGAGCAGTACTTC. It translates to CASSSSLTERGLYEQYF.

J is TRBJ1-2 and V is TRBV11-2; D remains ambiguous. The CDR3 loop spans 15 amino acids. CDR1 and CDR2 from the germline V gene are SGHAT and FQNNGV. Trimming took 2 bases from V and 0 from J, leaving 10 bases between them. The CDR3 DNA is TGTGCCAGCAGCTTAAGGCGGGTCCCTAACTATGGCTACACCTTC. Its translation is CASSLRRVPNYGYTF.

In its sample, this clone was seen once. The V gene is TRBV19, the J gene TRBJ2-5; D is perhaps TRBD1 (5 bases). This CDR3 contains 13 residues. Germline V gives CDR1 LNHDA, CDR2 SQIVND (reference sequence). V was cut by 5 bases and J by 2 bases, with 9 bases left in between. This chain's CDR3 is CASSPRQQETQYF. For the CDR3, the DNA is TGTGCCAGTAGTCCCCGACAGCAAGAGACCCAGTACTTC.

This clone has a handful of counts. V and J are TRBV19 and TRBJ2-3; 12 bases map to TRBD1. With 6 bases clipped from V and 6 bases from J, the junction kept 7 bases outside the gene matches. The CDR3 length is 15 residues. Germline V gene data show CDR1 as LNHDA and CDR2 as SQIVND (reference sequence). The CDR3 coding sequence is TGTGCCAGTAGAACGGGACAGGGGGCAGGGGATACGCAGTATTTT. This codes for CASRTGQGAGDTQYF.

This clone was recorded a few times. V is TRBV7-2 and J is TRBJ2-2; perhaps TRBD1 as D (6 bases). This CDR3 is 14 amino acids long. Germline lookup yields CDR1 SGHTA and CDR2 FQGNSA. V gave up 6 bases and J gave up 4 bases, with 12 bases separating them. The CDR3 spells CASSTGQITGELFF. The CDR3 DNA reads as TGTGCCAGCAGTACCGGACAGATCACCGGGGAGCTGTTTTTT.

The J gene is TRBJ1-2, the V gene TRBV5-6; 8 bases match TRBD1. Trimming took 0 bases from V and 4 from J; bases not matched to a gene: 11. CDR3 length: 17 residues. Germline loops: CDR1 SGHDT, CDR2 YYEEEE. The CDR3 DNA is TGTGCCAGCAGCTTGGATTCAGGGGGCGCGGGTAGCTATGGCTACACCTTC. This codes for CASSLDSGGAGSYGYTF.

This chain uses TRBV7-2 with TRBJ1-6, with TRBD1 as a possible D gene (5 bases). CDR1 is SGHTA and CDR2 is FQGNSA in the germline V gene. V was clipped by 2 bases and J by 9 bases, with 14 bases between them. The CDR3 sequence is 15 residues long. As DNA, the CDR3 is TGTGCCAGCAGCTTACCACACCAGGGTAGTTCACCCCTCCACTTT. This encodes CASSLPHQGSSPLHF. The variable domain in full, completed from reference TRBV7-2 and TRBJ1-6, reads GAGVSQSPSNKVTEKGKDVELRCDPISGHTALYWYRQSLGQGLEFLIYFQGNSAPDKSGLPSDRFSAERTGGSVSTLTIQRTQQEDSAVYLCASSLPHQGSSPLHFGNGTRLTVT.

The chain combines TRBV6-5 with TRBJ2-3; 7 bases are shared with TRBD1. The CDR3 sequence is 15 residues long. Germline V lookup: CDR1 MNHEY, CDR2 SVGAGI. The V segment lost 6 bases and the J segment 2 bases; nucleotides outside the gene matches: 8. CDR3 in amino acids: CASSLGQQFTDTQYF. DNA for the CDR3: TGTGCCAGCAGCTTGGGACAGCAATTCACAGATACGCAGTATTTT.